What follows are 20 T cell receptor beta chains derived from one specimen sequenced in a study of naive and memory T cell subsets. Broader study findings: Possibly reflecting memory cells re-expressing CD45RA, a few larger clonotypes occurred in naive repertoires, especially CD8.

No antigen is known for these receptors. Two oligonucleotides, mixed equimolar, formed the beta constant-region primer covering TRBC1 and TRBC2. Ligated cDNA was amplified by four rounds of PCR with nested alpha and beta constant-region primers and SP2. TCRdb re-derived calls from the UMI-ligation and nested PCR reads in MiXCR, one entry per CDR3 protein. This table holds about 99,000 distinct CDR3 sequences, about 14% found once. Material: naive CD8+ T cells from blood. These receptors all stem from a human donor in good health.

This clonotype was counted only a few times. The gene calls are TRBV5-4 and TRBJ2-7; D may be TRBD1 or TRBD2 (5 bases each). The CDR3 has 14 amino acids. From germline, CDR1 is SGHNT and CDR2 YYREEE (reference sequence). Trimming pared 4 bases from V and 1 base from J, leaving 12 bases between. CDR3 coding DNA: TGTGCCAGCAGCGGAACGGGACCATCCTACGAGCAGTACTTC. This gives the protein CASSGTGPSYEQYF.

This clonotype was picked up many times. The chain employs TRBV6-6 and TRBJ2-5; unclear D gene. The CDR3 totals 12 residues. Germline values: CDR1 MNHNY, CDR2 SVGAGI (reference sequence). The V and J ends lost 4 bases and 3 bases respectively, with 6 bases between them. This CDR3 is CASSLPKETQYF. For the CDR3, the DNA is TGTGCCAGCAGTTTACCGAAAGAGACCCAGTACTTC.

Ten or more counts support this clonotype. The gene calls are TRBV19 and TRBJ1-2; a possible D gene is TRBD1 (5 bases). This CDR3 has 11 amino acids. Trimming cost V 5 bases and J 10 bases, with 11 bases left between them. In germline, CDR1 is LNHDA, CDR2 SQIVND (reference sequence). DNA of the CDR3: TGTGCCAGTAGTTCAGGGTGGACCTACACCTTC. Its protein is CASSSGWTYTF.

This clonotype has a handful of counts. The CDR3 DNA reads as TGTGCCAGCAGTTTAAACAGCGGGGAGACCCAGTACTTC. Its translation: CASSLNSGETQYF. V is TRBV12-3 or TRBV12-4 and J is TRBJ2-5; tentatively, D is TRBD2 (6 bases). The CDR3 is 13 residues long. The V end lost 2 bases, the J end lost 5 bases, and 9 bases lay between the germline ends.

The CDR3 region is CASSFGQGATYEQYF. In DNA form, the CDR3 reads TGTGCCAGCAGCTTTGGACAGGGGGCAACCTACGAGCAGTACTTC. This chain connects TRBV14 to TRBJ2-7; 11 bases match TRBD1. J was trimmed by 2 bases and V by 5 bases; bases with no gene match: 5. The CDR3 loop spans 15 amino acids. CDR1 SGHDN and CDR2 FVKESK come from the germline V gene.

In this sample, this clonotype turned up many times. This sequence joins TRBV7-8 and TRBJ2-3; no clear D gene. V was pared by 1 base and J by 4 bases, with 9 bases between. Germline V CDR1 and CDR2: SGHVS, FQNEAQ. The CDR3 is 14 amino acids. CDR3 DNA: TGTGCCAGCAGCTTAGGGATTGGCCCAGATACGCAGTATTTT. It yields the protein CASSLGIGPDTQYF.

This clonotype showed up just a few times. The chain combines TRBV12-3 or TRBV12-4 with TRBJ1-2; 9 nucleotides line up with TRBD1. The CDR3 runs 16 residues. V was clipped by 5 bases and J by 2 bases; unmatched bases: 9. The CDR3 nucleotides are TGTGCCAGCAGTCGGGACAGGGAGTTTAGGAACTATGGCTACACCTTC. Residues: CASSRDREFRNYGYTF.

This clonotype has a handful of counts. The chain recombines TRBV3-1 with TRBJ2-5; TRBD2 agrees at 8 bases. The trim removed 8 bases at V and 5 bases at J, leaving 4 bases unmatched. CDR3 length: 12 residues. Germline V gives CDR1 LGHDT, CDR2 YNNKEL (reference sequence). CDR3 sequence (DNA): TGTGCCAGCTTGGGACTAGTTGAGACCCAGTACTTC. Amino acids: CASLGLVETQYF.

Only a few counts were recorded for this clonotype. The chain carries TRBV20-1 and TRBJ2-1; D may be TRBD1 (5 bases). Germline-derived CDR1 and CDR2 are DFQATT and SNEGSKA (reference sequence). The V end was cut by 3 bases, the J end by 5 bases, with 14 bases between. The CDR3 has 14 residues. This CDR3 reads CSASQTGMHNEQFF. The CDR3 bases are TGCAGTGCTAGCCAAACAGGAATGCACAATGAGCAGTTCTTC.

This clonotype was recorded a few times. The rearrangement links TRBV29-1 to TRBJ2-1; tentative D call: TRBD2 (5 bases). Looked up from germline, CDR1 is SQVTM and CDR2 is ANQGSEA. CDR3 length: 14 residues. V lost 4 bases and J 0 bases, leaving 10 bases between the germline ends. As DNA, the CDR3 is TGCAGCGTTGTGGGAGAGAGCTCCTACAATGAGCAGTTCTTC. Its protein is CSVVGESSYNEQFF.

This clonotype was seen a handful of times. The V call is TRBV7-2, the J call TRBJ2-3; TRBD2 aligns across 14 bases. V lost 4 bases, J lost 4 bases, and 10 bases stayed unmatched. The CDR3 runs 18 residues. Germline loops: CDR1 SGHTA, CDR2 FQGNSA. CDR3 DNA sequence: TGTGCCAGCAGCTGGGGACTAGCGGGAGTTGGGGGTTCAGATACGCAGTATTTT. Translation: CASSWGLAGVGGSDTQYF.

This chain connects TRBV11-2 to TRBJ1-4; the D is unclear. The germline gives CDR1 SGHAT, CDR2 FQNNGV. Trimming pared 6 bases from V and 7 bases from J, leaving 9 bases between. The CDR3 is 12 residues long. CDR3 DNA: TGTGCCAGCAGGGATCCAGCTGAAAAACTGTTTTTT. Protein: CASRDPAEKLFF. Full variable domain (outside the CDR3, taken from reference TRBV11-2 and TRBJ1-4): EAGVAQSPRYKIIEKRQSVAFWCNPISGHATLYWYQQILGQGPKLLIQFQNNGVVDDSQLPKDRFSAERLKGVDSTLKIQPAKLEDSAVYLCASRDPAEKLFFGSGTQLSVL.

In its sample, this clonotype was seen many times. The rearrangement links TRBV7-8 to TRBJ2-7; D ambiguous. V lost 1 base and J 2 bases, leaving 6 bases between the germline ends. Germline CDR1 is SGHVS and CDR2 is FQNEAQ. The CDR3 is 13 residues long. The CDR3 spells CASSLDSPYEQYF. The DNA of the CDR3 is TGTGCCAGCAGCTTAGATTCCCCCTACGAGCAGTACTTC.

This rearrangement joins TRBV12-3 or TRBV12-4 to TRBJ2-3; D ambiguous. The CDR3 runs 12 residues. Trimming stripped 3 bases from V and 5 bases from J, with 6 bases between. The CDR3 region is CASSFGQDTQYF. The DNA of the CDR3 is TGTGCCAGCAGTTTTGGGCAAGATACGCAGTATTTT.

This clonotype was counted many times. V usage is TRBV7-6 and J usage is TRBJ2-3; either TRBD1 or TRBD2 may fit D (5 bases each). Trimming removed 5 bases from V and 12 bases from J, with 12 bases in between. The CDR3 has 11 residues. Germline-derived CDR1 and CDR2 are SGHVS and FNYEAQ. This chain's CDR3 is CASSAGTPQYF. In nucleotides, the CDR3 is TGTGCCAGCAGCGCCGGGACGCCTCAGTATTTT.

The rearrangement links TRBV25-1 to TRBJ2-3; 8 bases fit TRBD1. Germline values: CDR1 MGHDK, CDR2 SYGVNS. The CDR3 runs 17 residues. V shed 2 bases and J 2 bases; nucleotides not matched to a gene: 9. CDR3 nucleotides: TGTGCCAGCAGTGAAGGCGTCGAGGACAGGGCCACAGATACGCAGTATTTT. Translating it yields CASSEGVEDRATDTQYF.

There are a few counts of this clonotype. The chain is built from TRBV19 and TRBJ1-4; maybe TRBD1 (5 bases). There are 15 residues in the CDR3. Trimming removed 3 bases from V and 8 bases from J, with 16 bases in between. CDR1 is LNHDA and CDR2 is SQIVND in the germline V gene (reference sequence). CDR3 protein: CASSMGAGTVEKLFF. For the CDR3, the DNA is TGTGCCAGTAGTATGGGAGCAGGGACGGTCGAAAAACTGTTTTTT.

This chain uses TRBV5-1 with TRBJ2-1, with D perhaps TRBD2 (6 bases). Germline V lookup: CDR1 SGHRS, CDR2 YFSETQ. The CDR3 runs to 13 residues. Trimming removed 3 bases at V and 7 bases at J, with 11 bases between. CDR3 region: CASSSPTSNEQFF. The CDR3 DNA reads TGCGCCAGCAGCTCTCCGACTAGTAATGAGCAGTTCTTC.

V is TRBV3-1 and J is TRBJ2-3, with D possibly being TRBD1 (6 bases). The germline V and J ends were trimmed by 4 bases and 1 base, with 15 bases remaining between them. The germline gives CDR1 LGHDT, CDR2 YNNKEL (reference sequence). The CDR3 length is 16 residues. Written as DNA, the CDR3 is TGTGCCAGCAGCCCAATCTGGGGGCTCGGCACAGATACGCAGTATTTT. Translated: CASSPIWGLGTDTQYF.

This clonotype was counted ten times or more. The chain recombines TRBV7-9 with TRBJ1-5, with D possibly TRBD1 on 6 matching bases. Trimming pared 1 base from V and 2 bases from J, leaving 9 bases between. Germline-derived CDR1 and CDR2 are SEHNR and FQNEAQ (reference sequence). This CDR3 contains 15 residues. CDR3 in amino acids: CASSLDREGNQPQHF. In DNA form, the CDR3 reads TGTGCCAGCAGCTTAGACAGGGAAGGCAATCAGCCCCAGCATTTT.